The entry below gives a single TCR beta chain sequence along with its context. The data belong to a study of OX40 agonist ivuxolimab in advanced cancers. At the level of the study: In three patients, partial responses were observed, one with hepatocellular carcinoma and two with cutaneous melanoma.

Data came from immunoSEQ multiplex PCR; TCRdb stores just in-frame clones and leaves some out. This sample has about 90,000 clones, with about 85% found just once. This CDR3 comprises 19 residues. Trimming removed 1 base from V and 5 bases from J; junction bases left unmatched: 12. Germline assignment: CDR1 LGHNA and CDR2 YNFKEQ. Systemic immunosuppression or autoimmune disease history was grounds to exclude patients. With baseline, cycle 4 day 1, and cycle 7 day 1 as timepoints, blood was sampled. The clonotype was recovered from an adult with an advanced solid tumor such as melanoma, head and neck, liver or kidney cancer. The material sequenced was CD4+ or CD8+ T cells sorted from blood, taken in a trial of the OX40 agonist ivuxolimab. This sequence joins TRBV4-2 and TRBJ2-1; TRBD1 agrees at 12 bases. The CDR3, as DNA: TGTGCCAGCAGCCAAGGCATGGGGACAGGGGGCCCCCGGGACAATGAGCAGTTCTTC. As protein: CASSQGMGTGGPRDNEQFF.